A selection of T cell receptor beta chains follows, all from one sample in a study of vaccination effects on CD4 cells after COVID-19. No antigen has been identified for these receptors. TCRdb keeps only in-frame clones here, not all; method: immunoSEQ multiplex PCR. The table includes just over 55,000 clones, approximately 81% detected once. This material consisted of CD4+ T cells from PBMCs cultured without peptide, taken after COVID-19 vaccination. These receptors came from a human donor who received a COVID-19 vaccine. Each CDR3 is given with its conserved first and last residue.

TRBJ1-1	TRBV10-3	CAITLGERTEAFF
TRBJ1-4	TRBV6-5	CASSSISDRRNEKLFF
TRBJ2-7	TRBV5-1	CASSSMDRGLDEQYF
TRBJ1-3	TRBV27	CASSLSISGNTIYF
TRBJ1-2	TRBV27	CASSLLRSGGYTF
TRBJ2-2	TRBV11-2	CASLGGPTGELFF
TRBJ1-1	TRBV6-5	CASSPDTEAFF
TRBJ2-7	TRBV5-1	CASSFQGAYEQYF
TRBJ2-7	TRBV29-1	CSVEEDSSYEQYF
TRBJ1-1	TRBV19	CASTDSGAAYYTEAFF
TRBJ2-7	TRBV7-9	CASSLKPASGMVAYEQYF
TRBJ1-1	TRBV7-2	CASSLGPGRNMNTEAFF
TRBJ1-2	TRBV5-4	CASSLAGHRGGYTF
TRBJ1-6	TRBV28	CASSFRNSPLHF
TRBJ1-5	TRBV2	CASSYGPLGNQPQHF
TRBJ2-1	TRBV2	CARTGVSYNEQFF
TRBJ2-7	TRBV3-1/TRBV3-2	CASSQDPGWDGRYEQYF
TRBJ2-7	TRBV12-5	CASGLGAGDPSYEQYF
TRBJ1-2	TRBV5-1	CASSGRQSGGYTF
TRBJ2-1	TRBV5-6	CASLRQGANEQFF
TRBJ2-2	TRBV7-8	CASSLTNTGELFF
TRBJ2-4	TRBV29-1	CSALLAGEYIQYF
TRBJ2-7	TRBV5-1	CASSLVARPSSYEQYF
TRBJ2-1	TRBV9	CASSAAGGTYNEQFF
TRBJ2-1	TRBV5-1	CASSLAGGGLTNEQFF
TRBJ2-1	TRBV6-6	CASHRTSGRMNEQFF
TRBJ1-3	TRBV30	CAWTKQGASGNTIYF
TRBJ2-3	TRBV5-8	CASSTGTSGGVDTQYF
TRBJ1-5	TRBV4-2	CASSQEPGGGNQPQHF